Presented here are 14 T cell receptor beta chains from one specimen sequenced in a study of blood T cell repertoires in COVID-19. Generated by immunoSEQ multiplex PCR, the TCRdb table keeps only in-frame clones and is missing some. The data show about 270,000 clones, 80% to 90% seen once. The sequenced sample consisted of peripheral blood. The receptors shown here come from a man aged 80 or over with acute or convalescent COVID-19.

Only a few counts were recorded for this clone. CDR3 sequence (DNA): TGTGCCAGCAGCTTAACAGGGGGGAACACTGAAGCTTTCTTT. This gives the protein CASSLTGGNTEAFF. This sequence joins TRBV7-6 and TRBJ1-1, with 8 bases matching TRBD1. J gave up 1 base and V 2 bases, and 0 bases lay outside the gene matches. The CDR3 consists of 14 residues. The V gene's germline CDR1 is SGHVS and CDR2 FNYEAQ.

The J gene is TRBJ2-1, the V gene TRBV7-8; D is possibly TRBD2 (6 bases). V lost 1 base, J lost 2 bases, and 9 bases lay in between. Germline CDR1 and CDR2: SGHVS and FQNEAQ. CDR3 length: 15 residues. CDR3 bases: TGTGCCAGCAGCTTAGATCGGGGGACCTACAATGAGCAGTTCTTC. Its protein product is CASSLDRGTYNEQFF.

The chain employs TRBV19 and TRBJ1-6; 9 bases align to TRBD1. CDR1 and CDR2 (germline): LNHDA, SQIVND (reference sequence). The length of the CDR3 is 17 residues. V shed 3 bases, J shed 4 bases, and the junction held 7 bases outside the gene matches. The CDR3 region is CASSIAGTGTYNSPLHF. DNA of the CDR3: TGTGCCAGTAGTATCGCCGGGACAGGGACATATAATTCACCCCTCCACTTT.

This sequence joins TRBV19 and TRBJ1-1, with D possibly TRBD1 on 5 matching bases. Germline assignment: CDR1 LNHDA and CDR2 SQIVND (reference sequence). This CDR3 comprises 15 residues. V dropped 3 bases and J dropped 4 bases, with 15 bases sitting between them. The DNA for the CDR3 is TGTGCCAGTAGTATCGCGGCAGGGAAGAGCACTGAAGCTTTCTTT. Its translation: CASSIAAGKSTEAFF.

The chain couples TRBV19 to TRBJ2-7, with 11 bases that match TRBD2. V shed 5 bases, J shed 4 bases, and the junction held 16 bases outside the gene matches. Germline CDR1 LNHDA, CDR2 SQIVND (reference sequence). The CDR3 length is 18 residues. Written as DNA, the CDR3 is TGTGCCAGTAGTCCCAGCAATCGACTAGCGGGAATGGGTTACGAGCAGTACTTC. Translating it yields CASSPSNRLAGMGYEQYF.

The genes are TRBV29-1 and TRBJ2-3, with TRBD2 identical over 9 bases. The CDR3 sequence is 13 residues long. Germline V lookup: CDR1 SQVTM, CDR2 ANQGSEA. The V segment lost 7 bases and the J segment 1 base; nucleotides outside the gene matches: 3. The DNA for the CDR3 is TGCAGCGCCATAGCGGGGGGCACAGATACGCAGTATTTT. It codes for CSAIAGGTDTQYF.

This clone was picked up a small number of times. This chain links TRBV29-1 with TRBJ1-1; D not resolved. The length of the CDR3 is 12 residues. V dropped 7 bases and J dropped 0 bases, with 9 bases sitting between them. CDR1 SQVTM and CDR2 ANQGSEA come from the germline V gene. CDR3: CSAGLMNTEAFF. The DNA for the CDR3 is TGCAGCGCTGGACTGATGAACACTGAAGCTTTCTTT.

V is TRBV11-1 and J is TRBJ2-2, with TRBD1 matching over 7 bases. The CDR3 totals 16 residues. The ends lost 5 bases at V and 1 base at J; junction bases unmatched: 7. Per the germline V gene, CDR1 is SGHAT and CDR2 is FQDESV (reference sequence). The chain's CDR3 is CASSPRTGLNTGELFF. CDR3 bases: TGTGCCAGCAGCCCGAGGACAGGCCTGAACACCGGGGAGCTGTTTTTT.

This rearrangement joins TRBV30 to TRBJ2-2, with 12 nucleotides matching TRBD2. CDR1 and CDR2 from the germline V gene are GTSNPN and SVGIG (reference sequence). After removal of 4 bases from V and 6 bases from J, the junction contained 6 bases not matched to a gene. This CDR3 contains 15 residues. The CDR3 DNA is TGTGCCTGGACTAGCGGGAGGGCCTTTTCCGGGGAGCTGTTTTTT. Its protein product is CAWTSGRAFSGELFF.

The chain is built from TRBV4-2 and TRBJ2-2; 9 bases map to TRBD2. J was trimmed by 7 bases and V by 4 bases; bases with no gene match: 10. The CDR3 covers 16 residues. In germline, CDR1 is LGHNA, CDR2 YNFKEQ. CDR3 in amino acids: CASSLAQAGGVGELFF. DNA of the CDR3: TGTGCCAGCAGCCTAGCCCAAGCGGGAGGAGTCGGGGAGCTGTTTTTT.

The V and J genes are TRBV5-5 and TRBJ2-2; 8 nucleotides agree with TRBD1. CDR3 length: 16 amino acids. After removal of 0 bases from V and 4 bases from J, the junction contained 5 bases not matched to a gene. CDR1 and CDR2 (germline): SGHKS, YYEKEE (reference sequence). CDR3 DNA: TGTGCCAGCAGCTTGGGGCAGGGGGCCGGCACCGGGGAGCTGTTTTTT. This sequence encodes CASSLGQGAGTGELFF.

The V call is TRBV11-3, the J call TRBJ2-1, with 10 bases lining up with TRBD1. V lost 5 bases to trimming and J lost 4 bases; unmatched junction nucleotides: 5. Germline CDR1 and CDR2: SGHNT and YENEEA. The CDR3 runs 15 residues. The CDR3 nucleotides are TGTGCCAGCAGCCCGGACAGGGGGGAATACAATGAGCAGTTCTTC. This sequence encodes CASSPDRGEYNEQFF.

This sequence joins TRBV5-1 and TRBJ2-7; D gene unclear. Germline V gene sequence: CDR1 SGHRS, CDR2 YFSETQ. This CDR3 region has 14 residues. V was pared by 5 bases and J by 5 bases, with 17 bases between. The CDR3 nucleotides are TGCGCCAGCAGTTTCAGTGGGCTGTCCGACGAGCAGTACTTC. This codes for CASSFSGLSDEQYF.

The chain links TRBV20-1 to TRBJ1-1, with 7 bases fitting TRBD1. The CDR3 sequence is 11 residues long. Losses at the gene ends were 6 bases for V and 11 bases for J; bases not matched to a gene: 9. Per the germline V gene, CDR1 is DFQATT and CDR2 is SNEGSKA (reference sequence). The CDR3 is CSARLDREAFF. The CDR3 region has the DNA TGCAGTGCCAGACTTGACAGGGAGGCTTTCTTT.